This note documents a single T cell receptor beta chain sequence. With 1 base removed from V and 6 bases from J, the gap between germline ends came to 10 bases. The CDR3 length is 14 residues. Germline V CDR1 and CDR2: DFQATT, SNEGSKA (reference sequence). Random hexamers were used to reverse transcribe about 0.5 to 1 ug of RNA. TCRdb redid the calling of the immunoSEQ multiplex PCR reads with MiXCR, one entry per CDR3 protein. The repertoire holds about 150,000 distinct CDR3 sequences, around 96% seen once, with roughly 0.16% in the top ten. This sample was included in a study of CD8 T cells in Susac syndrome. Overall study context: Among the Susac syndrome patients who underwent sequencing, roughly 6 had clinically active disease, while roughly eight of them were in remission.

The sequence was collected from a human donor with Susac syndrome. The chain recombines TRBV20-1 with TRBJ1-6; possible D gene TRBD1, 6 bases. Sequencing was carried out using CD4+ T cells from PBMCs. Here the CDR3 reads CSARAPQGNSPLHF. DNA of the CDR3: TGCAGTGCTAGAGCGCCACAGGGTAATTCACCCCTCCACTTT.